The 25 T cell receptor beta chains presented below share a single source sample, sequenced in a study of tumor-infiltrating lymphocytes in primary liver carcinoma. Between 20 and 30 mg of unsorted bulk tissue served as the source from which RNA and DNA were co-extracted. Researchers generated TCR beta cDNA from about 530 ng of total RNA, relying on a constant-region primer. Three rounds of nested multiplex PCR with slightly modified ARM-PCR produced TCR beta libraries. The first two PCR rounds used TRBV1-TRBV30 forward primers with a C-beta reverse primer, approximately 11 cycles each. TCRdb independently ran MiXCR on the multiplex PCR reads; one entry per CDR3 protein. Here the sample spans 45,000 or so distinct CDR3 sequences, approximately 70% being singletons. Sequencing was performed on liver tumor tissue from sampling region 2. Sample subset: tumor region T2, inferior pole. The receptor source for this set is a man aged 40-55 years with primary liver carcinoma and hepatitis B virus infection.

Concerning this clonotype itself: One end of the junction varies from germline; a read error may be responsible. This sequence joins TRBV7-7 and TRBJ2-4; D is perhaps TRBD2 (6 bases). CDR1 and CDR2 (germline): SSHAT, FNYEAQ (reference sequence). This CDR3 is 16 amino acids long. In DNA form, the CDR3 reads TGTGCTAGCAGCTTAGGTCCCAGGGAGGCCAAAAGCATCCAGTACTTC. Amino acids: CASSLGPREAKSIQYF.

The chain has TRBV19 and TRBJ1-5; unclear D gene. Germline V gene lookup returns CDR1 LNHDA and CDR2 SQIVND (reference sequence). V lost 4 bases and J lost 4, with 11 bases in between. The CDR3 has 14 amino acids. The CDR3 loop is CASSKVGTNQPQHF. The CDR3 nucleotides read TGTGCCAGTAGTAAGGTGGGCACAAATCAGCCCCAGCATTTT.

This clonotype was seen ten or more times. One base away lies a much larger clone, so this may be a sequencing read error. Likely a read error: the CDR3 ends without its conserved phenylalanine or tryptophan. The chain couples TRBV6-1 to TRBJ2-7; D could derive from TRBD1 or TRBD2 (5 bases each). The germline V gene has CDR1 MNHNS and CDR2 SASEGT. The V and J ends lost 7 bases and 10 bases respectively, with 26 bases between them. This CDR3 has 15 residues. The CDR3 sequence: CASTPLGTATTRQYL. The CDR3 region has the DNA TGTGCCAGCACCCCCCTCGGGACGGCTACTACGAGACAGTACCTC.

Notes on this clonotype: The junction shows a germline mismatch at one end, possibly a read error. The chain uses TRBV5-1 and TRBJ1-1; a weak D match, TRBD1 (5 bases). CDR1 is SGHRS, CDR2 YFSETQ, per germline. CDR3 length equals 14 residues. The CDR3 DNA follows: TGCGCCAGTAGCTTGGCCGGGGGGTACACTGGAGCTTTCTTT. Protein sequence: CASSLAGGYTGAFF.

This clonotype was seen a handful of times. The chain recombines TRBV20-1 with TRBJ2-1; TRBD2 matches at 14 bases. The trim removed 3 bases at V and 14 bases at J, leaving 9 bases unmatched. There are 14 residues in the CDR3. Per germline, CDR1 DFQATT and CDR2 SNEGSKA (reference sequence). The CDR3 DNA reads TGCAGTGCTAGGGGGGGACTAGCGGGAGTCGTGAAGTTCTTC. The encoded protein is CSARGGLAGVVKFF.

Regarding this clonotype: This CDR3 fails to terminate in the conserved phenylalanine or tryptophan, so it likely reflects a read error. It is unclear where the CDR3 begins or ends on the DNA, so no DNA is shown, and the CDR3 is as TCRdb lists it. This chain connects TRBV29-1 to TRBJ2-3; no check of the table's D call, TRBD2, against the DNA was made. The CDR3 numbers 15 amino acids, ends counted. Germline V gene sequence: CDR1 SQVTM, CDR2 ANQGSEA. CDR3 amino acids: CSVEGGPGITDTHYL.

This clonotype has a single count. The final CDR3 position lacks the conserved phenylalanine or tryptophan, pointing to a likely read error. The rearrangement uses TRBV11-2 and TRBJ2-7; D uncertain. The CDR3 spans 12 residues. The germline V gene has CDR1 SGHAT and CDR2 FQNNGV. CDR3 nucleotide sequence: TGTGCCGGCAGCTTGTCGGGCTTCAAGCAGTACATC. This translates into CAGSLSGFKQYI.

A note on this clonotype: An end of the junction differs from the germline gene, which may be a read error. The CDR3 nucleotides read TGTGCCAGCAACTCCTCAGGGGTTAGCAATCAGCCCCAGCACTTT. Its protein is CASNSSGVSNQPQHF. This chain joins TRBV7-9 and TRBJ1-5; D is perhaps TRBD1 (6 bases). This CDR3 spans 15 amino acids. Germline loops: CDR1 SEHNR, CDR2 FQNEAQ (reference sequence).

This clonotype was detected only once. As DNA, the CDR3 is TGTGCCAGCAACCACGGACTAGCGGGAAGGACAGGGGAGCTGTTTTTT. This translates into CASNHGLAGRTGELFF. The J gene is TRBJ2-2, the V gene TRBV5-4, with 12 bases identical to TRBD2. The J segment lost 8 bases and the V segment lost 6 bases, leaving 11 bases of the junction unmatched. The CDR3 length is 16 residues. Germline CDR1 reads SGHNT; CDR2 reads YYREEE (reference sequence).

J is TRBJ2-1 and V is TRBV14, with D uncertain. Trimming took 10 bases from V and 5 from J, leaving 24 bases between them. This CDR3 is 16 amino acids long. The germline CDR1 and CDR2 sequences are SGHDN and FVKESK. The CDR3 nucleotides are TGTGCCACTAGTGCCGTAGTGGGATGGGTAAACAATGAGCAGTTCTTC. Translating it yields CATSAVVGWVNNEQFF.

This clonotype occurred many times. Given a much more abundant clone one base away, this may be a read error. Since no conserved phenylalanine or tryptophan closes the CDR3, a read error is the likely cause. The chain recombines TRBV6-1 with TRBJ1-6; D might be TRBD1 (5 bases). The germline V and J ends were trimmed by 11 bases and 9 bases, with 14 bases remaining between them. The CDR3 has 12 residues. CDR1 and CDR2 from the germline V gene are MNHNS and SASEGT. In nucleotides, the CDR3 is TGTGCCTCCAGGGAGGTTACTTCACCCCTCCACTCT. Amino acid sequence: CASREVTSPLHS.

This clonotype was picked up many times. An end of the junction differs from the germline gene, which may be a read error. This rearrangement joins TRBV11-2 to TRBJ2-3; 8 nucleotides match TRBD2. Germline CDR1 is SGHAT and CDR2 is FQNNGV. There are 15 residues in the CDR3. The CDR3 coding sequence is TGCGCCAGCAGCTATACTAGCGGTTCCACAGATACGCAGTATTTT. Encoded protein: CASSYTSGSTDTQYF.

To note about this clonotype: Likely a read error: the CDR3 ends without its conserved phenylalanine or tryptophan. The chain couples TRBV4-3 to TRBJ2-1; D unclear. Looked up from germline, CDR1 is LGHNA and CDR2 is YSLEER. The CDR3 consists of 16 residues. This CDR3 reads CASSQFPPPADNEQFL. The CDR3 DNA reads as TGTGCCAGCAGCCAATTCCCCCCTCCGGCGGACAATGAGCAGTTCCTC.

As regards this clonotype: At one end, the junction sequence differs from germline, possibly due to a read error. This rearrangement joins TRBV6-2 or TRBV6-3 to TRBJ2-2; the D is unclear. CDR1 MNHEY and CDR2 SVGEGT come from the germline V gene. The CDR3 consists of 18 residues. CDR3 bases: TGTGCCAGCAGCGACATAGGGATTCTACCAGCCAACACCGGAGAGCTGTTTTTT. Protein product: CASSDIGILPANTGELFF.

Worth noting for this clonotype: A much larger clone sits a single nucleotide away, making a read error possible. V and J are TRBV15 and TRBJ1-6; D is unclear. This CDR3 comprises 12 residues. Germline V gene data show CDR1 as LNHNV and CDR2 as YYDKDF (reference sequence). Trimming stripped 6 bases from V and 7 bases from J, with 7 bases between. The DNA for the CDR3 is TGTGCCACCAGAACGGCCAATTCACCCCTCCACTTT. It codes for CATRTANSPLHF.

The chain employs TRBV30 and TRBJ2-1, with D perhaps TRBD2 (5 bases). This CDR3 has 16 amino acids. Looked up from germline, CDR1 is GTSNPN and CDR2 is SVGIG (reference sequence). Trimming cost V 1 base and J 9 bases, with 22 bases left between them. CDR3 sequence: CAWSGGVRADGAEQFF. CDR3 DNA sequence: TGTGCCTGGAGTGGTGGCGTGAGGGCCGATGGCGCTGAGCAGTTCTTC.

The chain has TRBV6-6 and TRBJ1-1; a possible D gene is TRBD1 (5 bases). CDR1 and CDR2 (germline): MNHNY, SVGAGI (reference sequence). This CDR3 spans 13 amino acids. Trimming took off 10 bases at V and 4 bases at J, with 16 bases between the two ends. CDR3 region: CANSTGGSTEAFF. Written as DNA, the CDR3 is TGTGCCAACAGCACTGGGGGGTCCACTGAAGCTTTCTTT.

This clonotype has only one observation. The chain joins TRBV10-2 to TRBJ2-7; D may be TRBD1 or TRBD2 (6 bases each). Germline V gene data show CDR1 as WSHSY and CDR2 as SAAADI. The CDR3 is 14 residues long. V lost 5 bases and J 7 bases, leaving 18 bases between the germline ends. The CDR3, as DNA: TGCGCCAGCAGTCCCACAGGGAGCCGGGAGGAGCAGTACTTC. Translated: CASSPTGSREEQYF.

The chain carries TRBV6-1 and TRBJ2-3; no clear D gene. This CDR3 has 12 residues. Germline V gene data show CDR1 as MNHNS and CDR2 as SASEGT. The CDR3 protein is CVNKPITDTQYF. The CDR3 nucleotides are TGTGTCAACAAGCCCATCACAGATACGCAGTATTTT.

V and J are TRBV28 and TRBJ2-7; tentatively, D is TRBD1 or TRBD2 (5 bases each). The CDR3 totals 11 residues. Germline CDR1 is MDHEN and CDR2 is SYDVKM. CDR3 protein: CTTGPCYEQYF. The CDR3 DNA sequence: TGTACCACGGGGCCCTGCTACGAGCAGTACTTC.

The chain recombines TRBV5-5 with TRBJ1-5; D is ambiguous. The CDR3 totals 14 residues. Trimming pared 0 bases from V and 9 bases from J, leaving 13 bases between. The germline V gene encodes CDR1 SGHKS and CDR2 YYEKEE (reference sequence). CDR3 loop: CASSLVPAVGPQHF. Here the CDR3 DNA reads TGTGCCAGCAGCTTGGTTCCAGCCGTTGGGCCCCAGCATTTT.

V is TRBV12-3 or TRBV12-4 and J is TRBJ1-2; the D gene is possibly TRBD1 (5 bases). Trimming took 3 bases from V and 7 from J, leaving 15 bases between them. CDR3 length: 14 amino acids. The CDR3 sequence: CASSFTRGVAGYTF. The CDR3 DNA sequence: TGTGCCAGCAGTTTTACGAGGGGCGTAGCTGGCTACACCTTC.

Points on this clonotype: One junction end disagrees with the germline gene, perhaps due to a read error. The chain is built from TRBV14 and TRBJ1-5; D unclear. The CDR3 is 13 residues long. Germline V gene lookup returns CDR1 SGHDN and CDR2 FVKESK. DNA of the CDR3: TGTACCAGCGGCCAAGGACGGGATCAGCCCCAGCATTTT. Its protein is CTSGQGRDQPQHF.

For the CDR3, the DNA is TGCGCCAGCAACTCTGCGGGTTCGAACACCGGGGAGCTGTTTTTT. It yields the protein CASNSAGSNTGELFF. This sequence joins TRBV5-1 and TRBJ2-2; tentatively, D is TRBD2 (5 bases). Germline-derived CDR1 and CDR2 are SGHRS and YFSETQ. V was clipped by 6 bases and J by 0 bases, with 12 bases between them. The CDR3 totals 15 residues.

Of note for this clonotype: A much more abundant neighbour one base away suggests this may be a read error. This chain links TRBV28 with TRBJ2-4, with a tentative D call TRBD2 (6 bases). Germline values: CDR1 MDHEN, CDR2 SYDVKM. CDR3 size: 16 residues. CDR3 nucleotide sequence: TGTGCCAGCAGTCTCAGGGACTCTCTAGCCAACAACATTCAGTACTTC. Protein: CASSLRDSLANNIQYF.